These T cell receptor beta chains were read from a single sample in a study of graft-versus-host responses after intestinal transplantation. The assay was immunoSEQ multiplex PCR, and TCRdb's table has in-frame clones only and misses some. There are almost 70,000 clones in the sample; roughly 89% occur only once, and roughly 6.7% lies in the top ten. The material was bone marrow, obtained 734 days after intestinal transplantation. The receptor set was obtained from a human patient who received an intestinal transplant, so some T cells may come from the graft donor. Each CDR3 is given with its conserved first and last residue. Each record gives: V gene, D gene, J gene, clone size, CDR3 DNA, CDR3 protein. The D gene is left open where the match is weak. Clone size is shown for a subset of rows, as once, few, many or a class of expanded clone.

V gene: TRBV6-6; D gene: .; J gene: TRBJ1-1; clone size: .; CDR3 DNA: TGTGCCAGCGAGAGGGGCCTAGGGAACACTGAAGCTTTCTTT; CDR3 protein: CASERGLGNTEAFF
V gene: TRBV7-9; D gene: TRBD2; J gene: TRBJ2-7; clone size: .; CDR3 DNA: TGTGCCAGCAGCTTATTTTCTAGCGGGATAAAGATTTCCTCCTACGAGCAGTACTTC; CDR3 protein: CASSLFSSGIKISSYEQYF
V gene: TRBV4-1; D gene: .; J gene: TRBJ1-2; clone size: .; CDR3 DNA: TGCGCCAGCAGCCAAGACCCCGAGGCCCTTGGCTATGGCTACACCTTC; CDR3 protein: CASSQDPEALGYGYTF
V gene: TRBV7-3; D gene: .; J gene: TRBJ1-1; clone size: .; CDR3 DNA: TGTGCCAGCAGCTTAAGTGCCATGAACACTGAAGCTTTCTTT; CDR3 protein: CASSLSAMNTEAFF
V gene: TRBV7-9; D gene: .; J gene: TRBJ2-3; clone size: .; CDR3 DNA: TGTGCCAGCAGCTTAAACCACGTTCGAAATACGCAGTATTTT; CDR3 protein: CASSLNHVRNTQYF
V gene: TRBV6-5; D gene: .; J gene: TRBJ2-1; clone size: .; CDR3 DNA: TGTGCCAGCAGTTACGGGAGGTACAATGAGCAGTTCTTC; CDR3 protein: CASSYGRYNEQFF
V gene: TRBV7-7; D gene: .; J gene: TRBJ2-5; clone size: .; CDR3 DNA: TGTGCCAGCAGCTTGAGGCGGGACAGAGAAGAGACCCAGTACTTC; CDR3 protein: CASSLRRDREETQYF
V gene: TRBV9; D gene: .; J gene: TRBJ2-3; clone size: .; CDR3 DNA: TGTGCCAGCAGAACAGGAGGGGACCCCCTCACAGATACGCAGTATTTT; CDR3 protein: CASRTGGDPLTDTQYF
V gene: TRBV29-1; D gene: .; J gene: TRBJ2-2; clone size: .; CDR3 DNA: TGCAGCGTTGAGGGCTACCCCGAGGGGGACACCGGGGAGCTGTTTTTT; CDR3 protein: CSVEGYPEGDTGELFF
V gene: TRBV4-1; D gene: .; J gene: TRBJ2-1; clone size: once; CDR3 DNA: TGCGCCAGCAGCCAAGAGTCCCTAGCGAAGGGAGGAAATGAGCAGTTCTTC; CDR3 protein: CASSQESLAKGGNEQFF
V gene: TRBV27; D gene: .; J gene: TRBJ2-7; clone size: .; CDR3 DNA: TGTGCCAGCAGTTTATCCTGGCCACCCTACGAGCAGTACTTC; CDR3 protein: CASSLSWPPYEQYF
V gene: TRBV25-1; D gene: .; J gene: TRBJ2-3; clone size: .; CDR3 DNA: TGTGCCAGCAGGTCCGGGGATACGCAGTATTTT; CDR3 protein: CASRSGDTQYF
V gene: TRBV19; D gene: .; J gene: TRBJ1-5; clone size: .; CDR3 DNA: TGTGCCAGTAAGGGACGGGGCAATCAGCCCCAGCATTTT; CDR3 protein: CASKGRGNQPQHF